The next 28 T cell receptor beta chains were all read from a single sample in a study of T-cell reconstitution after alpha-beta-depleted transplantation in children. The TCRbeta library was prepared with unique molecular identifiers. TCRdb recomputed calls from the PCR reads with MiXCR, one row per CDR3 protein. The sample lists a few hundred thousand distinct CDR3 sequences; over 20% were seen once. Sequencing used PBMCs from the stem cell graft donor, obtained from the stem cell graft. All receptors come from a human donor who donated a stem cell graft to a child with acute myeloid leukemia.

This clonotype occurred a few times. The rearrangement links TRBV20-1 to TRBJ2-7; 7 nucleotides match TRBD2. The CDR3 runs to 15 residues. The germline gives CDR1 DFQATT, CDR2 SNEGSKA (reference sequence). Trimming removed 5 bases from V and 5 bases from J; junction bases left unmatched: 15. Here the CDR3 reads CSAESRGSSVDEQYF. The CDR3 nucleotides are TGCAGTGCTGAATCTCGCGGGAGTTCCGTCGACGAGCAGTACTTC.

This clonotype has only one observation. This rearrangement joins TRBV5-1 to TRBJ2-7; D gene uncertain. This CDR3 is built from 11 residues. With 4 bases removed from V and 5 bases from J, the gap between germline ends came to 7 bases. Germline CDR1 is SGHRS and CDR2 is YFSETQ. The CDR3, as DNA: TGCGCCAGCAGCAAGGACCACGAGCAGTACTTC. Amino acids: CASSKDHEQYF.

This clonotype was observed a few times. The chain employs TRBV28 and TRBJ1-1; tentatively, D is TRBD1 (5 bases). The germline V gene encodes CDR1 MDHEN and CDR2 SYDVKM. Trimming removed 2 bases at V and 4 bases at J, with 14 bases between. CDR3 length equals 15 residues. CDR3: CASSLTGLVGTEAFF. CDR3 bases: TGTGCCAGCAGTTTAACAGGCCTGGTGGGCACTGAAGCTTTCTTT. Full variable domain (outside the CDR3, taken from reference TRBV28 and TRBJ1-1): DVKVTQSSRYLVKRTGEKVFLECVQDMDHENMFWYRQDPGLGLRLIYFSYDVKMKEKGDIPEGYSVSREKKERFSLILESASTNQTSMYLCASSLTGLVGTEAFFGQGTRLTVV.

This clonotype was found a few times. The gene calls are TRBV5-5 and TRBJ2-3; possible D gene TRBD2, 6 bases. The CDR3 is 13 residues long. Germline V gene sequence: CDR1 SGHKS, CDR2 YYEKEE (reference sequence). Trimming took 7 bases from V and 6 from J, leaving 15 bases between them. The CDR3: CASQRDLADTQYF. The CDR3 DNA is TGTGCCAGCCAGAGGGACCTAGCGGATACGCAGTATTTT.

This clonotype was observed a handful of times. The gene calls are TRBV7-6 and TRBJ2-7, with D hard to call. The V gene lost 5 bases and the J gene lost 6 bases, with 8 bases spanning the gap. The CDR3 loop spans 11 amino acids. CDR1 and CDR2 (germline): SGHVS, FNYEAQ. CDR3 amino acids: CASSPGSEQYF. CDR3 DNA sequence: TGTGCCAGCAGCCCGGGCTCCGAGCAGTACTTC.

This clonotype has at least ten counts. CDR3 in amino acids: CSDQNNEQFF. The CDR3, as DNA: TGCAGTGACCAGAACAATGAGCAGTTCTTC. V is TRBV20-1 and J is TRBJ2-1, with D unresolved. Germline CDR1 reads DFQATT; CDR2 reads SNEGSKA (reference sequence). V was shortened by 7 bases and J by 5 bases, with 6 bases between the two germline ends. This CDR3 is built from 10 residues.

The sample holds a few counts of this clonotype. The chain is built from TRBV28 and TRBJ2-3, with TRBD2 matching 13 bases. CDR3 length: 16 residues. Germline V lookup: CDR1 MDHEN, CDR2 SYDVKM. J gave up 5 bases and V 4 bases, and 6 bases lay outside the gene matches. The CDR3 DNA reads as TGTGCCAGCAGTTACACTAGCGGGAGGGCTGGAGATACGCAGTATTTT. Translation: CASSYTSGRAGDTQYF.

There are a few counts of this clonotype. V and J are TRBV20-1 and TRBJ2-1, with no clear D. This CDR3 contains 15 residues. V lost 1 base and J lost 4, with 14 bases in between. The V gene's germline CDR1 is DFQATT and CDR2 SNEGSKA (reference sequence). The CDR3 region is CSARVATEIYNEQFF. CDR3 in DNA: TGCAGTGCTAGAGTTGCTACGGAAATATACAATGAGCAGTTCTTC.

This clonotype has a count of ten or more. For the CDR3, the DNA is TGCAGTGCTAGAGATGGAGGACAGGGGGCTCAGGAGACCCAGTACTTC. Amino acid sequence: CSARDGGQGAQETQYF. The genes are TRBV20-1 and TRBJ2-5; 11 bases align to TRBD1. The CDR3 has 16 amino acids. V lost 0 bases and J lost 5; bases outside the gene matches: 8. CDR1 and CDR2 (germline): DFQATT, SNEGSKA (reference sequence).

Only a few counts were recorded for this clonotype. CDR3 DNA: TGCGCCAGCAGCCCACGCGGGGACAATGAGCAGTTCTTC. It yields the protein CASSPRGDNEQFF. The chain links TRBV4-3 to TRBJ2-1; perhaps TRBD2 as D (6 bases). The CDR3 is 13 amino acids. Germline assignment: CDR1 LGHNA and CDR2 YSLEER. V shed 4 bases and J shed 5 bases, with 9 bases lying between them.

This clonotype was counted only a few times. The gene calls are TRBV12-3 or TRBV12-4 and TRBJ2-7; D not resolved. This CDR3 is built from 12 residues. V lost 2 bases, J lost 4 bases, and 6 bases lay in between. This CDR3 is CASSLRHYEQYF. For the CDR3, the DNA is TGTGCCAGCAGTTTACGGCATTACGAGCAGTACTTC.

This clonotype has only a few counts. CDR3 in amino acids: CASSLGSRAYNEQFF. The CDR3 nucleotides are TGCGCCAGCAGCTTGGGTAGCAGGGCCTACAATGAGCAGTTCTTC. The chain joins TRBV5-1 to TRBJ2-1, with D perhaps TRBD1 (5 bases). The CDR3 is 15 amino acids. V shed 0 bases and J shed 2 bases, with 9 bases lying between them. From germline, CDR1 is SGHRS and CDR2 YFSETQ.

The J gene is TRBJ1-6, the V gene TRBV27; TRBD1 aligns across 8 bases. From germline, CDR1 is MNHEY and CDR2 SMNVEV (reference sequence). This CDR3 is 16 amino acids long. With V trimmed by 3 bases and J by 7 bases, 8 bases remained unmatched. CDR3 residues: CASSFSGTGINSPLHF. DNA of the CDR3: TGTGCCAGCAGTTTTTCCGGGACAGGAATAAATTCACCCCTCCACTTT.

This clonotype was seen at least ten times. As DNA, the CDR3 is TGTGCCAGCAGCCAGGGATATGGCTACACCTTC. Its translation is CASSQGYGYTF. The J gene is TRBJ1-2, the V gene TRBV4-2; D gene ambiguous. Germline-derived CDR1 and CDR2 are LGHNA and YNFKEQ. The CDR3 is made up of 11 amino acids. V was trimmed by 3 bases and J by 5 bases, leaving 4 bases between them.

This clonotype was seen more than once but under ten times. The J gene is TRBJ2-1, the V gene TRBV10-3; 9 bases agree with TRBD1. Germline loops: CDR1 ENHRY, CDR2 SYGVKD. The length of the CDR3 is 14 residues. J lost 2 bases, V lost 6 bases, and 2 bases had no gene match. CDR3 bases: TGTGCCATCAGGGGACAGGGCGCCTACAATGAGCAGTTCTTC. It codes for CAIRGQGAYNEQFF.

The V gene is TRBV20-1, the J gene TRBJ2-7; weak D call: TRBD2 (6 bases). V was trimmed by 1 base and J by 3 bases, leaving 13 bases between them. CDR3 length: 14 residues. Germline-derived CDR1 and CDR2 are DFQATT and SNEGSKA (reference sequence). The CDR3 DNA is TGCAGTGCTAGAGGGGGATACGGGAGCTACGAGCAGTACTTC. This sequence encodes CSARGGYGSYEQYF.

CDR3 in DNA: TGCGCCAGCAGCCCCGGGACAGGGATTCGCGATGAGCAGTTCTTC. Protein sequence: CASSPGTGIRDEQFF. This chain joins TRBV5-1 and TRBJ2-1; 9 bases agree with TRBD1. J was trimmed by 8 bases and V by 4 bases; bases with no gene match: 10. The germline gives CDR1 SGHRS, CDR2 YFSETQ. The CDR3 has 15 residues.

This clonotype has only a few counts. V gene TRBV6-1 combines with J gene TRBJ2-7; 7 nucleotides line up with TRBD1. The V segment lost 6 bases and the J segment 2 bases; nucleotides outside the gene matches: 7. The germline V gene has CDR1 MNHNS and CDR2 SASEGT. The CDR3 is 14 residues long. CDR3 protein: CASRQTGMPYEQYF. Here the CDR3 DNA reads TGTGCCAGCAGACAGACAGGGATGCCCTACGAGCAGTACTTC.

This chain uses TRBV20-1 with TRBJ2-4; the D is unclear. CDR1 and CDR2 (germline): DFQATT, SNEGSKA (reference sequence). The ends were cut back, 1 base at V and 7 bases at J, with 17 bases in the middle. The CDR3 length is 15 residues. The chain's CDR3 is CSARGAPDSRNIQYF. The CDR3 DNA follows: TGCAGTGCTAGAGGCGCACCTGATTCGCGGAACATTCAGTACTTC.

This clonotype was counted many times. The V call is TRBV28, the J call TRBJ2-3; tentatively, D is TRBD1 or TRBD2 (6 bases each). The V and J ends lost 9 bases and 11 bases respectively, with 15 bases between them. The CDR3 is made up of 11 amino acids. The germline V gene encodes CDR1 MDHEN and CDR2 SYDVKM. The CDR3 sequence is CASRGANWQYF. The DNA of the CDR3 is TGTGCCAGTAGGGGGGCTAATTGGCAGTATTTT.

This clonotype has ten or more counts. The genes are TRBV20-1 and TRBJ2-7, with D unresolved. V dropped 4 bases and J dropped 4 bases, with 8 bases sitting between them. Germline lookup yields CDR1 DFQATT and CDR2 SNEGSKA (reference sequence). The CDR3 runs 11 residues. CDR3 amino acids: CSAKDVYEQYF. The CDR3 region has the DNA TGCAGTGCTAAGGACGTATACGAGCAGTACTTC.

The CDR3 nucleotides are TGTGCCAGCAGGGGACAGGGGGCCAGCGAGCAGTACTTC. This encodes CASRGQGASEQYF. The chain recombines TRBV6-2 or TRBV6-3 with TRBJ2-7; the match to TRBD1 covers 12 bases. Germline V gene sequence: CDR1 MNHEY, CDR2 SVGEGT. The CDR3 consists of 13 residues. V was pared by 6 bases and J by 6 bases, with 3 bases of the junction left unmatched.

The V call is TRBV6-5, the J call TRBJ2-7; 12 nucleotides match TRBD2. The CDR3 runs to 19 residues. In germline, CDR1 is MNHEY, CDR2 SVGAGI. The V and J ends lost 0 bases and 5 bases, in that order; junction bases with no gene match: 14. In DNA, the CDR3 is TGTGCCAGCAGTTACTCGATTCCTAGCGGGAGGGCGACCGGGAACGAGCAGTACTTC. Its translation is CASSYSIPSGRATGNEQYF.

In this sample, this clonotype turned up a few times. The chain links TRBV27 to TRBJ2-2, with TRBD1 as a possible D gene (5 bases). Trimming removed 3 bases at V and 5 bases at J, with 13 bases between. The germline CDR1 and CDR2 sequences are MNHEY and SMNVEV (reference sequence). This CDR3 is built from 15 residues. CDR3 region: CASSFRALFTGELFF. The CDR3 DNA reads TGTGCCAGCAGTTTCAGGGCTTTGTTTACCGGGGAGCTGTTTTTT.

This clonotype was detected many times. The chain is built from TRBV20-1 and TRBJ2-5, with a weak D call TRBD2 (5 bases). V was shortened by 4 bases and J by 3 bases, with 12 bases between the two germline ends. This CDR3 region has 13 residues. The germline gives CDR1 DFQATT, CDR2 SNEGSKA (reference sequence). The CDR3: CSATSAGKETQYF. CDR3 DNA sequence: TGCAGTGCTACCTCGGCCGGGAAAGAGACCCAGTACTTC.

This clonotype was observed a few times. J is TRBJ1-6 and V is TRBV7-8; 7 bases map to TRBD1. This CDR3 spans 14 amino acids. From germline, CDR1 is SGHVS and CDR2 FQNEAQ. V lost 2 bases and J lost 7; bases outside the gene matches: 2. CDR3 sequence: CASSLTGDNSPLHF. CDR3 in DNA: TGTGCCAGCAGCTTAACAGGGGACAATTCACCCCTCCACTTT.

As regards this clonotype: The junction does not match germline at one end; this may be a read error. The CDR3 nucleotides are TGTGCCAGCAGAGAATTGCACGAGCAGTACTTC. Encoded protein: CASRELHEQYF. This rearrangement joins TRBV25-1 to TRBJ2-7; D ambiguous. The CDR3 contains 11 residues. Germline values: CDR1 MGHDK, CDR2 SYGVNS.

With respect to this clonotype: The junction departs from the called germline gene at one end, perhaps through a read error. The chain uses TRBV7-7 and TRBJ2-1; perhaps TRBD1 as D (6 bases). CDR3 length: 15 residues. Germline CDR1 and CDR2: SSHAT and FNYEAQ (reference sequence). The DNA of the CDR3 is TGTGCTAGCAGCCCACAGGGTTCGGGGTACAATGAGCAGTTCTTC. Translation gives CASSPQGSGYNEQFF.